What follows are 29 T cell receptor beta chains derived from one specimen sequenced in a study of response to subunit inactivated influenza vaccine. TCRdb independently ran MiXCR on the RT-PCR reads; one entry per CDR3 protein. The sample has 160,000 or so distinct CDR3 sequences, around 9.9% seen once. The sequences come from non-naive T cells sorted from PBMCs, collected roughly 46 days after vaccination. These receptor sequences come from a man between 50 and 59 years old who received an inactivated influenza vaccine.

At least ten counts were recorded for this clonotype. The chain uses TRBV24-1 and TRBJ2-2; 8 positions agree with TRBD1. With 4 bases clipped from V and 7 bases from J, the junction kept 7 bases outside the gene matches. This CDR3 has 15 amino acids. CDR1 and CDR2 from the germline V gene are KGHDR and SFDVKD. Here the CDR3 reads CATSETDRGGGELFF. Written as DNA, the CDR3 is TGTGCCACCAGTGAGACAGACAGGGGTGGCGGGGAGCTGTTTTTT.

This clonotype occurred many times. This sequence joins TRBV7-2 and TRBJ1-5; D gene ambiguous. Trimming removed 0 bases at V and 6 bases at J, with 6 bases between. Germline V gene sequence: CDR1 SGHTA, CDR2 FQGNSA. This CDR3 has 13 residues. CDR3 amino acids: CASSLATSQPQHF. CDR3 DNA sequence: TGTGCCAGCAGCTTAGCGACGAGTCAGCCCCAGCATTTT. Drawing the rest from reference TRBV7-2 and TRBJ1-5, the complete variable domain is GAGVSQSPSNKVTEKGKDVELRCDPISGHTALYWYRQSLGQGLEFLIYFQGNSAPDKSGLPSDRFSAERTGGSVSTLTIQRTQQEDSAVYLCASSLATSQPQHFGDGTRLSIL.

This clonotype was seen only a few times. This chain joins TRBV14 and TRBJ2-5; weak D call: TRBD2 (5 bases). The CDR3 length is 13 residues. The germline V and J ends were trimmed by 5 bases and 5 bases, with 12 bases remaining between them. Looked up from germline, CDR1 is SGHDN and CDR2 is FVKESK. The chain's CDR3 is CASSSGFGETQYF. CDR3 sequence (DNA): TGTGCCAGCAGCTCGGGGTTTGGGGAGACCCAGTACTTC.

In its sample, this clonotype was seen many times. V gene TRBV7-9 combines with J gene TRBJ2-7; D gene unclear. The V gene's germline CDR1 is SEHNR and CDR2 FQNEAQ (reference sequence). The CDR3 has 13 amino acids. V shed 4 bases and J shed 3 bases, with 10 bases lying between them. The CDR3 sequence: CASSSGRYYEQYF. The CDR3 DNA sequence: TGTGCCAGCAGCTCGGGCCGATACTACGAGCAGTACTTC.

J is TRBJ2-7 and V is TRBV4-2, with D possibly matching TRBD1 (6 bases). Trimming removed 0 bases at V and 3 bases at J, with 12 bases between. The CDR3 covers 15 residues. Germline V lookup: CDR1 LGHNA, CDR2 YNFKEQ. Here the CDR3 DNA reads TGTGCCAGCAGCCAAGATTTGGACAGTAACTACGAGCAGTACTTC. This encodes CASSQDLDSNYEQYF.

This chain uses TRBV6-2 or TRBV6-3 with TRBJ2-1; TRBD2 aligns across 7 bases. The CDR3 consists of 15 residues. J lost 0 bases, V lost 5 bases, and 4 bases had no gene match. Looked up from germline, CDR1 is MNHEY and CDR2 is SVGEGT. The CDR3 reads CASSRLAASYNEQFF. CDR3 coding DNA: TGTGCCAGCAGTCGGCTAGCGGCCTCCTACAATGAGCAGTTCTTC.

This clonotype was counted ten times or more. The rearrangement links TRBV29-1 to TRBJ2-7; 10 bases align to TRBD1. V gave up 1 base and J gave up 4 bases; unmatched junction bases: 1. Per the germline V gene, CDR1 is SQVTM and CDR2 is ANQGSEA. The CDR3 is made up of 13 amino acids. The CDR3 protein is CSVEGTGGYEQYF. The CDR3 region has the DNA TGCAGCGTTGAAGGGACAGGGGGGTACGAGCAGTACTTC.

This clonotype was seen more than once but under ten times. The chain employs TRBV7-8 and TRBJ1-6; unclear D gene. Trimming took off 3 bases at V and 9 bases at J, with 12 bases between the two ends. The CDR3 runs to 14 residues. Germline assignment: CDR1 SGHVS and CDR2 FQNEAQ. This chain's CDR3 is CASSFLASGSPLHF. CDR3 in DNA: TGTGCCAGCAGCTTCTTGGCTAGTGGTTCACCCCTCCACTTT.

J is TRBJ1-6 and V is TRBV6-5, with a tentative D call TRBD1 (5 bases). The V end lost 2 bases, the J end lost 5 bases, and 7 bases lay between the germline ends. CDR3 length: 14 residues. Per the germline V gene, CDR1 is MNHEY and CDR2 is SVGAGI. The CDR3 DNA reads TGTGCCAGCAGTTACGGGGGACATAATTCACCCCTCCACTTT. Translation gives CASSYGGHNSPLHF.

This clonotype was seen ten or more times. CDR3 amino acids: CASSRGKGGNEQFF. CDR3 sequence (DNA): TGTGCCAGCAGTCGTGGGAAAGGGGGGAATGAGCAGTTCTTC. The gene calls are TRBV12-3 or TRBV12-4 and TRBJ2-1, with D perhaps given as TRBD1 or TRBD2 (6 bases each). Trimming took 5 bases from V and 7 from J, leaving 15 bases between them. CDR3 length equals 14 residues.

This clonotype was found a few times. The J gene is TRBJ1-2, the V gene TRBV6-5, with 9 bases lining up with TRBD1. The CDR3 covers 14 residues. V shed 2 bases, J shed 11 bases, and the junction held 9 bases outside the gene matches. Germline assignment: CDR1 MNHEY and CDR2 SVGAGI. CDR3 nucleotide sequence: TGTGCCAGCAGTTACCCGGGACAGGGCATAGGATACACCTTC. Protein: CASSYPGQGIGYTF.

The sample holds many counts of this clonotype. The chain employs TRBV7-2 and TRBJ2-3, with 8 positions matching TRBD2. The germline V gene encodes CDR1 SGHTA and CDR2 FQGNSA. The J segment lost 2 bases and the V segment lost 2 bases, leaving 9 bases of the junction unmatched. The CDR3 covers 17 residues. In DNA, the CDR3 is TGTGCCAGCAGCTTACGAGGAATAGCGGGGTACACAGATACGCAGTATTTT. Its translation: CASSLRGIAGYTDTQYF.

This clonotype was recorded many times. This rearrangement joins TRBV7-9 to TRBJ2-2; D gene ambiguous. Germline CDR1 and CDR2: SEHNR and FQNEAQ (reference sequence). The ends were cut back, 5 bases at V and 2 bases at J, with 9 bases in the middle. The CDR3 runs to 14 residues. CDR3 in amino acids: CASSTDRNTGELFF. The CDR3 DNA sequence: TGTGCCAGCAGCACCGACCGAAACACCGGGGAGCTGTTTTTT.

This clonotype was observed at least ten times. The J gene is TRBJ2-1, the V gene TRBV28, with 7 bases fitting TRBD2. The CDR3 sequence is 17 residues long. The V and J ends lost 2 bases and 0 bases, in that order; junction bases with no gene match: 7. The germline CDR1 and CDR2 sequences are MDHEN and SYDVKM. This chain's CDR3 is CASSLGQRGSSYNEQFF. CDR3 DNA sequence: TGTGCCAGCAGTTTAGGTCAGCGCGGGAGCTCCTACAATGAGCAGTTCTTC.

The sample holds a few counts of this clonotype. The chain is built from TRBV18 and TRBJ2-5, with D perhaps TRBD2 (6 bases). CDR1 and CDR2 from the germline V gene are KGHSH and LQKENI. V lost 0 bases and J 5 bases, leaving 10 bases between the germline ends. This CDR3 spans 14 amino acids. The CDR3 DNA reads as TGTGCCAGCTCACCACCGGAGGAGGGGGAGACCCAGTACTTC. Protein product: CASSPPEEGETQYF. Full variable domain (remainder filled in from reference TRBV18 and TRBJ2-5): NAGVMQNPRHLVRRRGQEARLRCSPMKGHSHVYWYRQLPEEGLKFMVYLQKENIIDESGMPKERFSAEFPKEGPSILRIQQVVRGDSAAYFCASSPPEEGETQYFGPGTRLLVL.

CDR3 in amino acids: CTSQVQGSSYNEQFF. The CDR3 coding sequence is TGTACCAGCCAAGTACAGGGGAGCTCCTACAATGAGCAGTTCTTC. The chain carries TRBV10-3 and TRBJ2-1; 7 nucleotides align to TRBD1. Germline V gene lookup returns CDR1 ENHRY and CDR2 SYGVKD. This CDR3 is built from 15 residues.

This chain joins TRBV6-2 or TRBV6-3 and TRBJ2-1; the match to TRBD2 covers 8 bases. J gave up 7 bases and V 5 bases, and 10 bases lay outside the gene matches. Germline V lookup: CDR1 MNHEY, CDR2 SVGEGT. The CDR3 loop spans 15 amino acids. DNA of the CDR3: TGTGCCAGCAGTCCCGCCGGGGGGGGCTATAATGAGCAGTTCTTC. This gives the protein CASSPAGGGYNEQFF.

By share, this clonotype ranks as medium-sized. The rearrangement uses TRBV12-3 or TRBV12-4 and TRBJ1-6; 8 bases fit TRBD1. The V and J ends lost 6 bases and 5 bases, in that order; junction bases with no gene match: 3. This CDR3 is 14 amino acids long. CDR3 nucleotide sequence: TGTGCCAGCAGCCGACAGGGGAATAATTCACCCCTCCACTTT. Encoded protein: CASSRQGNNSPLHF.

V usage is TRBV6-5 and J usage is TRBJ2-7; 8 bases line up with TRBD2. Germline V gene lookup returns CDR1 MNHEY and CDR2 SVGAGI. This CDR3 comprises 18 residues. Unmatched junction bases numbered 13, after V lost 0 bases and J lost 3 bases. The CDR3 is CASSYSLGGGRGFYEQYF. The CDR3 nucleotides read TGTGCCAGCAGTTACTCCCTCGGCGGGGGGAGAGGGTTCTACGAGCAGTACTTC.

This clonotype was observed at least ten times. The chain couples TRBV7-9 to TRBJ2-3; TRBD2 is a possible D gene (7 bases). The CDR3 length is 17 residues. Germline V gene sequence: CDR1 SEHNR, CDR2 FQNEAQ (reference sequence). The germline V and J ends were trimmed by 8 bases and 1 base, with 22 bases remaining between them. Here the CDR3 DNA reads TGTGCCAGCCGGGGGGCGCAGGGAACTGCCCGCACAGATACGCAGTATTTT. Translation: CASRGAQGTARTDTQYF.

There are many counts of this clonotype. This sequence joins TRBV12-3 or TRBV12-4 and TRBJ2-3, with 7 bases lining up with TRBD1. The CDR3 has 14 residues. The V gene end was trimmed by 3 bases and the J gene end by 6 bases; junction bases not matched to a gene: 6. In DNA form, the CDR3 reads TGTGCCAGCAGTTTGGACAGGACGACGGATACGCAGTATTTT. Encoded protein: CASSLDRTTDTQYF.

This clonotype was observed at least ten times. The chain joins TRBV4-3 to TRBJ2-7; TRBD1 matches 8 bases. V lost 2 bases to trimming and J lost 2 bases; unmatched junction nucleotides: 5. CDR3 length: 15 residues. Germline CDR1 LGHNA, CDR2 YSLEER. DNA for the CDR3: TGCGCCAGCAGCCAAAGGACAGGGTTGGCCTACGAGCAGTACTTC. As protein: CASSQRTGLAYEQYF.

V gene TRBV5-1 combines with J gene TRBJ1-2, with TRBD1 as a possible D gene (5 bases). V was shortened by 4 bases and J by 6 bases, with 13 bases between the two germline ends. The CDR3 has 13 amino acids. Germline V lookup: CDR1 SGHRS, CDR2 YFSETQ. The chain's CDR3 is CASSPGRGHGYTF. CDR3 DNA sequence: TGCGCCAGCAGCCCCGGAAGGGGCCATGGCTACACCTTC.

The rearrangement joins TRBV4-2 to TRBJ1-1, with no clear D. Germline V lookup: CDR1 LGHNA, CDR2 YNFKEQ. The germline V and J ends were trimmed by 10 bases and 7 bases, with 19 bases remaining between them. The CDR3 length is 13 residues. CDR3 loop: CAMSPRLLCEAFF. In nucleotides, the CDR3 is TGTGCCATGAGCCCCCGGCTGCTCTGTGAAGCTTTCTTT.

V usage is TRBV14 and J usage is TRBJ1-2; the D gene is possibly TRBD1 (6 bases). The V end lost 3 bases, the J end lost 4 bases, and 18 bases lay between the germline ends. The germline V gene encodes CDR1 SGHDN and CDR2 FVKESK. CDR3 length: 16 amino acids. The CDR3 spells CASSHRMRGQSYGYTF. For the CDR3, the DNA is TGTGCCAGCAGCCACCGGATGCGGGGGCAGAGCTATGGCTACACCTTC.

This clonotype was picked up many times. The rearrangement joins TRBV6-2 or TRBV6-3 to TRBJ2-7; 8 positions agree with TRBD2. With 6 bases clipped from V and 4 bases from J, the junction kept 5 bases outside the gene matches. The CDR3 loop spans 13 amino acids. Germline-derived CDR1 and CDR2 are MNHEY and SVGEGT. The CDR3 DNA is TGTGCCAGCAGCGGGAGGGCCGAATACGAGCAGTACTTC. It is translated as CASSGRAEYEQYF.

This clonotype was detected many times. V is TRBV5-1 and J is TRBJ2-1; 9 positions match TRBD1. CDR1 is SGHRS, CDR2 YFSETQ, per germline. V lost 4 bases and J lost 4; bases outside the gene matches: 6. The CDR3 is 15 residues long. As DNA, the CDR3 is TGCGCCAGCAGCACACGGACAGGGGCGTACAATGAGCAGTTCTTC. It encodes CASSTRTGAYNEQFF.

The rearrangement joins TRBV14 to TRBJ1-4; D possibly corresponds to TRBD1 (5 bases). V was clipped by 0 bases and J by 10 bases, with 9 bases between them. Germline V lookup: CDR1 SGHDN, CDR2 FVKESK. This CDR3 contains 13 residues. CDR3 region: CASSQDTGVKLFF. DNA of the CDR3: TGTGCCAGCAGCCAAGATACGGGGGTAAAACTGTTTTTT.

At least ten counts were recorded for this clonotype. This chain joins TRBV18 and TRBJ2-5, with 8 bases lining up with TRBD1. There are 15 residues in the CDR3. The J segment lost 4 bases and the V segment lost 5 bases, leaving 9 bases of the junction unmatched. The germline V gene has CDR1 KGHSH and CDR2 LQKENI. This chain's CDR3 is CASSVNQGAGETQYF. The CDR3 bases are TGTGCCAGCTCAGTAAACCAGGGGGCCGGAGAGACCCAGTACTTC.